Sequencing of this TCR beta chain was carried out in a study of cytomegalovirus exposure and HLA in healthy donors. Study-wide results and caveats: Most subjects had HLA-A and HLA-B alleles reportedly predicted accurately by TCR beta sequences. HLA alleles were associated with 16,000 or so TCR beta sequences in a later analysis at 0.05 false discovery rate.

To note about this clone: Its matching antigen is unknown.

The ends were cut back, 0 bases at V and 0 bases at J, with 12 bases in the middle. The CDR3 covers 16 residues. Per germline, CDR1 MGHRA and CDR2 YSYEKL. The PCR was carried out with 60 Vbeta primers and 13 Jbeta primers. Profiled with immunoSEQ multiplex PCR; TCRdb holds only in-frame clones, not every one. The data contain about 180,000 clones, roughly 82% of them singletons. The TCR sequence derives from a girl aged 2 to 9 in good health and CMV-seropositive. Sequenced: PBMCs. The V gene is TRBV4-1, the J gene TRBJ2-7, with a weak D call TRBD1 (5 bases). The CDR3 reads CASSQEMTQGSYEQYF. The DNA of the CDR3 is TGCGCCAGCAGCCAAGAAATGACTCAGGGCTCCTACGAGCAGTACTTC.